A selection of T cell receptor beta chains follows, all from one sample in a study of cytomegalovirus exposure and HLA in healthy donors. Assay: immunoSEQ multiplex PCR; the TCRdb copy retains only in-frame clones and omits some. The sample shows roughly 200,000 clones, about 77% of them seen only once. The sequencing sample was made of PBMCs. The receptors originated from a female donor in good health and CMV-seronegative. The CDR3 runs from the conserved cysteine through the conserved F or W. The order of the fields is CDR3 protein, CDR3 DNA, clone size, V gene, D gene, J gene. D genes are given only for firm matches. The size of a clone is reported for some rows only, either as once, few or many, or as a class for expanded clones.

cdr3_aa: CASSLEGTGDPQYF
cdr3_nt: TGCGCCAGCAGCTTGGAGGGGACAGGGGACCCGCAGTATTTT
clone_size: NA
v_call: TRBV5-1
d_call: TRBD1
j_call: TRBJ2-3

cdr3_aa: CASSLEHNSYNEQFF
cdr3_nt: TGCGCCAGCAGCTTAGAACACAACTCCTACAATGAGCAGTTCTTC
clone_size: NA
v_call: TRBV5-1
d_call: NA
j_call: TRBJ2-1

cdr3_aa: CASTTGQTKYNEQFF
cdr3_nt: TGTGCCAGTACTACGGGACAGACAAAATACAATGAGCAGTTCTTC
clone_size: NA
v_call: TRBV5-4
d_call: TRBD1
j_call: TRBJ2-1

cdr3_aa: CASSQDWGTSGSDTQYF
cdr3_nt: TGCGCCAGCAGCCAAGATTGGGGGACTAGCGGGTCGGATACGCAGTATTTT
clone_size: NA
v_call: TRBV4-3
d_call: TRBD2
j_call: TRBJ2-3

cdr3_aa: CASSLGLAPGDTQYF
cdr3_nt: TGCGCCAGCAGCTTAGGACTAGCGCCCGGGGATACGCAGTATTTT
clone_size: few
v_call: TRBV5-1
d_call: TRBD2
j_call: TRBJ2-3

cdr3_aa: CASSERGTEAFF
cdr3_nt: TGTGCCAGCAGTGAAAGGGGCACTGAAGCTTTCTTT
clone_size: NA
v_call: TRBV2
d_call: NA
j_call: TRBJ1-1

cdr3_aa: CASSLSAGRGGYTF
cdr3_nt: TGTGCCAGCAGTTTGTCGGCAGGGAGGGGAGGCTACACCTTC
clone_size: NA
v_call: TRBV6-5
d_call: NA
j_call: TRBJ1-2

cdr3_aa: CASSIVIGVEQFF
cdr3_nt: TGTGCCAGTAGTATAGTTATAGGGGTTGAGCAGTTCTTC
clone_size: NA
v_call: TRBV19
d_call: NA
j_call: TRBJ2-1

cdr3_aa: CASSEASGRTGEQFF
cdr3_nt: TGTGCCAGCAGTGAGGCGTCAGGGAGGACCGGTGAGCAGTTCTTC
clone_size: NA
v_call: TRBV2
d_call: NA
j_call: TRBJ2-1

cdr3_aa: CASSPGGARETQYF
cdr3_nt: TGTGCCAGCAGCCCAGGAGGTGCAAGGGAGACCCAGTACTTC
clone_size: NA
v_call: TRBV9
d_call: NA
j_call: TRBJ2-5